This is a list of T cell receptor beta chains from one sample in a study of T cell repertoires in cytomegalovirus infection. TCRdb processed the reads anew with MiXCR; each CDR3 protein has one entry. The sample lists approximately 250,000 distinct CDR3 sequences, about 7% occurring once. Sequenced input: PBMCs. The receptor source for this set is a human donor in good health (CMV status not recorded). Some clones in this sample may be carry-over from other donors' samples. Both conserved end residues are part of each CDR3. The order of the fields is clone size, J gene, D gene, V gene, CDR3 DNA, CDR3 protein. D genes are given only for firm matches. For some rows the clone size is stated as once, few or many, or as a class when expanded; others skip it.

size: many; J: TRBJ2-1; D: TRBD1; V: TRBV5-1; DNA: TGCGCCAGCAGCTTGGGATTGGGACAGGGGGGCGATGAGCAGTTCTTC; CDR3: CASSLGLGQGGDEQFF
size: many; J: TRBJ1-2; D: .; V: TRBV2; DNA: TGTGCCAGCGGTGTTATTACACCAAACTATGGCTACACCTTC; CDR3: CASGVITPNYGYTF
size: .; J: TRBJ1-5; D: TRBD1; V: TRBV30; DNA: TGTGCCTGGAGGAGGACAGGGCAAAGCAATCAGCCCCAGCATTTT; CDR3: CAWRRTGQSNQPQHF
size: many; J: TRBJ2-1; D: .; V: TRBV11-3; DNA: TGTGCCAGCAGCCCTGCATCCGCAGCCAATGAGCAGTTCTTC; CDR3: CASSPASAANEQFF
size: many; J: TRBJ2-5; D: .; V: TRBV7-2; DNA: TGTGCCAGCAGCTTAGAACAGACCCAGTACTTC; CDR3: CASSLEQTQYF
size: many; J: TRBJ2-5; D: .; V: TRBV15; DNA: TGTGCCACCAGCAGAGATTCTGGGGGCTCAGAGACCCAGTACTTC; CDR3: CATSRDSGGSETQYF
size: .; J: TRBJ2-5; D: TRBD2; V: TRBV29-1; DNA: TGCAGCGTCCCAGCGGGGGGTCAAGAGACCCAGTACTTC; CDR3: CSVPAGGQETQYF
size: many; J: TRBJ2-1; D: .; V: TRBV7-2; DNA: TGTGCCAGCAGCCCCGAGCCCGGAGACAATGAGCAGTTCTTC; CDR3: CASSPEPGDNEQFF
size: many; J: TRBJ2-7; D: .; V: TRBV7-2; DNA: TGTGCCAGCAGCTTAGGGACAGTTGTCTACGAGCAGTACTTC; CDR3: CASSLGTVVYEQYF
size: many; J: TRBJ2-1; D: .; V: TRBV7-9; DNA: TGTGCCAGCAGCGTGACGATTAGTCGCAATGAGCAGTTCTTC; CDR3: CASSVTISRNEQFF
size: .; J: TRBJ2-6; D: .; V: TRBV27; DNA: TGTGCCAGCAGTTTAGGGAGGGGACAGAAGGATTTCTGGGGGGCCAACGTCCTGACTTTC; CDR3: CASSLGRGQKDFWGANVLTF
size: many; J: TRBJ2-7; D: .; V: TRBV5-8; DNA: TGTGCCAGCAGCTCCGGGACTCTGAGCTCCTACGAGCAGTACTTC; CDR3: CASSSGTLSSYEQYF
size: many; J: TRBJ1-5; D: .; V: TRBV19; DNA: TGTGCCAGTAGCCTAGGACTTAGCAATCAGCCCCAGCATTTT; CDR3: CASSLGLSNQPQHF
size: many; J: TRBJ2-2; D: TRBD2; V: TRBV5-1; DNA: TGCGCCAGCAGCTTAGGTAGCGGGGGCCTCCGTGGGGAGCTGTTTTTT; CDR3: CASSLGSGGLRGELFF
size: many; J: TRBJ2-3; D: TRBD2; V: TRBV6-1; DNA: TGTGCCAGCAGCTTAGCGGGGGCAGCTGATACGCAGTATTTT; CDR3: CASSLAGAADTQYF
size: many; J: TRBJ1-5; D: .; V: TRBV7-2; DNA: TGTGCCAGCAGCCACAATGATCAGCCCCAGCATTTT; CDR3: CASSHNDQPQHF
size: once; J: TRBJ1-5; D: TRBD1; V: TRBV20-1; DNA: TGCAGTGCTAGAGAACCGGGACAGGGTGATCAGCCCCAGCATTTT; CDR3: CSAREPGQGDQPQHF
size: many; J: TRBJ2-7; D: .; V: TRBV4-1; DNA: TGCGCCAGCAGCCAAGTCGACAGAACCTACGAGCAGTACTTC; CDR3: CASSQVDRTYEQYF
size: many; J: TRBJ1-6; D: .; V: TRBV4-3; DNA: TGCGCCAGCAGCCAAGATCGGGGGGTTGATTCACCCCTCCACTTT; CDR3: CASSQDRGVDSPLHF
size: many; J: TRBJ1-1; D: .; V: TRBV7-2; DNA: TGTGCCAGCCTAGGGCGGCCCCGCGCCGTCATGAACACTGAAGCTTTCTTT; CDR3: CASLGRPRAVMNTEAFF
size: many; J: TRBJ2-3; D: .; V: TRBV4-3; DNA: TGCGCCAGCAGCCAAGAATCCTCAGGGTCCCGCACAGATACGCAGTATTTT; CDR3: CASSQESSGSRTDTQYF
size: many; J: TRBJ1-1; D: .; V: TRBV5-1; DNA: TGCGCCAGCAGCCCGCGTACCACTCTGAACACTGAAGCTTTCTTT; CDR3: CASSPRTTLNTEAFF
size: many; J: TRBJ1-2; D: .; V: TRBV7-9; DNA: TGTGCCAGCAGCTTACCGGCCAACTCGGGAGGCTACACCTTC; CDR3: CASSLPANSGGYTF
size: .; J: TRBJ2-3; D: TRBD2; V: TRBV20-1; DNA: TGCAGTGCTAGAGATAGCCTAGCGGGGTCTCAAGTCACAGATACGCAGTATTTT; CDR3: CSARDSLAGSQVTDTQYF
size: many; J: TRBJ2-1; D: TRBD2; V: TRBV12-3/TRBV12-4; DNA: TGTGCCAGCAGTCGCACAGCGGGGGACACCTACAATGAGCAGTTCTTC; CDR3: CASSRTAGDTYNEQFF
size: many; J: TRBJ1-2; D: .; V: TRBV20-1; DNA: TGCAGTGCTAGCGTTGGGGCAGAACTCTTCGGTTTAGGCTATGGCTACACCTTC; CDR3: CSASVGAELFGLGYGYTF
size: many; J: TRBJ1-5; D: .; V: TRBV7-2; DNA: TGTGCCAGCAGCCGGACACCTTCTAGCAATCAGCCCCAGCATTTT; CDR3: CASSRTPSSNQPQHF
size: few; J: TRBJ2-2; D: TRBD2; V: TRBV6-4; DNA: TGTGCCAGCAGTGACCTTGGAGCGGGAGGCACCGGGGAGCTGTTTTTT; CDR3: CASSDLGAGGTGELFF
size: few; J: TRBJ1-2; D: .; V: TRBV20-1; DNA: TGCAGTGCTAGCATGTTGGACGCTAACTATGGCTACACCTTC; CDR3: CSASMLDANYGYTF
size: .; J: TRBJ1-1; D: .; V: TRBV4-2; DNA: TGTTCCAGCGGCAGGGCCTTGAACACTGAAGCTTTCTTT; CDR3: CSSGRALNTEAFF
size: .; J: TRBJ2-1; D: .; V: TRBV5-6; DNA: TGTGCCAGCAGCTTACCGAGGAGCAATGAGCAGTTCTTC; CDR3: CASSLPRSNEQFF
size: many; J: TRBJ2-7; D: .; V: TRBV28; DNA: TGTGCCAGCAGTTTATCGTCGGGGCAGGGCTACGAGCAGTACTTC; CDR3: CASSLSSGQGYEQYF
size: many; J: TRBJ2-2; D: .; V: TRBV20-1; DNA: TGCAGTGCTGGCGGCAGGGGAGCCACCGGGGAGCTGTTTTTT; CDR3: CSAGGRGATGELFF
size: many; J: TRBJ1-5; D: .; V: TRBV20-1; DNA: TGCAGTGCTCCAAGGGACGGACGGGGGTCGAGCAATCAGCCCCAGCATTTT; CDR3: CSAPRDGRGSSNQPQHF
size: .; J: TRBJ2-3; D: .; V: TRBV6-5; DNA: TGTGCCAGCAGTTACTCGATACCAGATACGCAGTATTTT; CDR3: CASSYSIPDTQYF
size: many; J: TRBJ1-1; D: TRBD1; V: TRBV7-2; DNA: TGTGCCAGCAGCTTAGACAGGGGGAGGAACACTGAAGCTTTCTTT; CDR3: CASSLDRGRNTEAFF
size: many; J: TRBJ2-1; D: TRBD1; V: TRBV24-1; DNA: TGTGCCACCAGTGATGCCGGGACAGGGAATCCCAATGAGCAGTTCTTC; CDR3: CATSDAGTGNPNEQFF
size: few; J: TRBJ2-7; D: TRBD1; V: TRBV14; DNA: TGTGCCAGCAGCCAAGTGATGGGACAGGGGACCTACGAGCAGTACTTC; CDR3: CASSQVMGQGTYEQYF
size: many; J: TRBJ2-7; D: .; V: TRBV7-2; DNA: TGTGCCAGCAGCGCACACAGGGATTCCTACGAGCAGTACTTC; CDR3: CASSAHRDSYEQYF
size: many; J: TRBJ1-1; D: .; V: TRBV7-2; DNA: TGTGCCAGCAGCTTATACGGGCCCCCGAACACTGAAGCTTTCTTT; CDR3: CASSLYGPPNTEAFF
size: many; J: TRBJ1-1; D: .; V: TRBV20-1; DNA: TGCAGTGCTAGAGATACCGGGACCGGGGTGTACACTGAAGCTTTCTTT; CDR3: CSARDTGTGVYTEAFF
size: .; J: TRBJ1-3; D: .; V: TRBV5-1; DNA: TGCGCCAGCAGCCCAGGATGGACGGCGGGATACACCATATATTTT; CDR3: CASSPGWTAGYTIYF
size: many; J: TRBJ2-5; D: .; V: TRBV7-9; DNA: TGTGCCAGCATCCATAGGGGTGGCGAGACCCAGTACTTC; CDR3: CASIHRGGETQYF
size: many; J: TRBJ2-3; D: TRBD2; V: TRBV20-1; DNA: TGCAGTGCTAGTAGCGGGGCCCTCACAGATACGCAGTATTTT; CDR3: CSASSGALTDTQYF
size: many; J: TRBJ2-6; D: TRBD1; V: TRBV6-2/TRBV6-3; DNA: TGTGCCAGCAGTTACCTGACAGGGACAGGAGGGGCCAACGTCCTGACTTTC; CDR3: CASSYLTGTGGANVLTF
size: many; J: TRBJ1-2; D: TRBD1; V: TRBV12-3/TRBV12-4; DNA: TGTGCCAGCAGTTTAGATTGGGACAGATCCTATGGCTACACCTTC; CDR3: CASSLDWDRSYGYTF
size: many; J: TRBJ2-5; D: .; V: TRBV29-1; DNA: TGCAGCGTTGTTGGGGCCCTGGTCGAGACCCAGTACTTC; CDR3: CSVVGALVETQYF
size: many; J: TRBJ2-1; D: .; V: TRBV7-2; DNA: TGTGCCAGCAGCCCCCGTTTACAAGGTGGAGAGCAGTTCTTC; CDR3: CASSPRLQGGEQFF
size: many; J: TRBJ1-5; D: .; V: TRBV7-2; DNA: TGTGCCAGCAGCCGGGACAACAATCAGCCCCAGCATTTT; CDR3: CASSRDNNQPQHF
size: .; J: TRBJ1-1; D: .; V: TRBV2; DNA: TGTGCCAGCAGTACCCAAGGCATGAACACTGAAGCTTTCTTT; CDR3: CASSTQGMNTEAFF
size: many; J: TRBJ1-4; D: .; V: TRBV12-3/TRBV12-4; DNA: TGTGCCAGCAGTTTAAGGCGTAAGGTTGAGGAAAAACTGTTTTTT; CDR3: CASSLRRKVEEKLFF